The clone carrying this TCR beta chain has ten or more counts. Its specificity is not known. The data originate from a study of neurological immune-mediated disorders. Looking at the study overall: Among the roughly 35 patients with multiple sclerosis, some 31 were relapsing-remitting, while 3 were secondary progressive. Broader study findings: Among 34 multiple sclerosis patients, phylogenetic grouping put the repertoires of 18 into a single related-CDR3 cluster, a possible signature.

In germline, CDR1 is MNHEY, CDR2 SVGAGI. This CDR3 has 13 amino acids. V was pared by 5 bases and J by 6 bases, with 10 bases between. Unsorted libraries were prepared from 2 million PBMCs held at -80 C. The cDNA came from 5'RACE with 10-nucleotide random UMIs. MiXCR, run by TCRdb on the 5' RACE reads, gives a single entry per CDR3 protein. The profile shows about 62,000 distinct CDR3 sequences, 3.5% to 4.5% of them singletons. This receptor was taken from a woman aged 45-65 years with multiple sclerosis. V is TRBV6-5 and J is TRBJ1-4, with D possibly TRBD1 on 5 matching bases. The sequencing sample was made of PBMCs. CDR3 protein: CASSGGLYEKLFF. The CDR3 bases are TGTGCCAGCAGTGGGGGTCTCTATGAAAAACTGTTTTTT.